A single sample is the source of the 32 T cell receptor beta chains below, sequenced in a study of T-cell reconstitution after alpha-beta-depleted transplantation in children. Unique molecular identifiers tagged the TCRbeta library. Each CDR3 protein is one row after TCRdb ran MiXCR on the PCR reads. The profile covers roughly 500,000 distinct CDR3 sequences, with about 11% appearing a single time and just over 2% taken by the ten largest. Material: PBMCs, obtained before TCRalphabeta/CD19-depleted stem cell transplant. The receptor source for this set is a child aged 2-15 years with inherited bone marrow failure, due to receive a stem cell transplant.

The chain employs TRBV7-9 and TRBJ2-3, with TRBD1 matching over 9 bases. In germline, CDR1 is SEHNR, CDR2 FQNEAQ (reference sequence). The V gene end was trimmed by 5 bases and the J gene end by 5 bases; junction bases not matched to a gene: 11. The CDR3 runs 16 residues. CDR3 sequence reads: CASSQPGQGIIDTQYF. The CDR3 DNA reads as TGTGCCAGCAGCCAACCGGGACAGGGTATTATAGATACGCAGTATTTT.

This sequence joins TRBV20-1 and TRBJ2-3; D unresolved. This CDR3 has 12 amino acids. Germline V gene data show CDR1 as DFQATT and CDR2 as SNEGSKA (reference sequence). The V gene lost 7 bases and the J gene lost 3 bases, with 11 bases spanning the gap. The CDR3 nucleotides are TGCAGTGTCCGTATAACGACAGATACGCAGTATTTT. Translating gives CSVRITTDTQYF.

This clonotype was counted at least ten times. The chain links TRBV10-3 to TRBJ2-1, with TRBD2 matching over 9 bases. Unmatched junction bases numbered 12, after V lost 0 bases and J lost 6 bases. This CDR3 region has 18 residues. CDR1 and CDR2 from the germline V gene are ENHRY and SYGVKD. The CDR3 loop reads CAISESGNSGSWGNEQFF. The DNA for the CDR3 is TGTGCCATCAGTGAGTCGGGGAATAGCGGGAGCTGGGGCAATGAGCAGTTCTTC.

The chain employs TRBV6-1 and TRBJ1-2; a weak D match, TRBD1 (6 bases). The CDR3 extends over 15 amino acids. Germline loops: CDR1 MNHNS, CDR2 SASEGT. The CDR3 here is CATARGGLANYGYTF. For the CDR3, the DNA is TGTGCAACAGCACGAGGGGGACTTGCTAACTATGGCTACACCTTC.

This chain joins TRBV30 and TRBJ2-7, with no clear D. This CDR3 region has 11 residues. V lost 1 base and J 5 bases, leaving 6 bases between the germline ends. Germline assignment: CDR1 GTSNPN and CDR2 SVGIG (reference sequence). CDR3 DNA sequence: TGTGCCTGGAGTGAAGGGAACGAGCAGTACTTC. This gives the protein CAWSEGNEQYF.

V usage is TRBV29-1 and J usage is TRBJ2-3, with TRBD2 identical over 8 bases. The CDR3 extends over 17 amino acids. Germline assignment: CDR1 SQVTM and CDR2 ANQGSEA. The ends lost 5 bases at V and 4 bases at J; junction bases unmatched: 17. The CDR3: CSVRTGGTSGKADTQYF. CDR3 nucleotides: TGCAGCGTTAGGACCGGGGGAACTAGCGGAAAGGCAGATACGCAGTATTTT.

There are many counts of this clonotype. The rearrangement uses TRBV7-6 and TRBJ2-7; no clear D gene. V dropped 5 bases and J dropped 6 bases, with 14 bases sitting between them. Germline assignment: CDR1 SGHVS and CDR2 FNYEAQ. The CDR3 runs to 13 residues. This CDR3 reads CASSAGTMSEQYF. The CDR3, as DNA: TGTGCCAGCAGCGCCGGCACTATGAGCGAGCAGTACTTC.

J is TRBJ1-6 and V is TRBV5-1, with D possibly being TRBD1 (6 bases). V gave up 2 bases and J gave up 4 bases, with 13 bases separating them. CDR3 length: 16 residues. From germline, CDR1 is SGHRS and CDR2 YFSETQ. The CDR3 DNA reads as TGCGCCAGCAGCTTAGGCGGGGGCGAGTATAATTCACCCCTCCACTTT. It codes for CASSLGGGEYNSPLHF.

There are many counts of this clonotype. The CDR3 coding sequence is TGTGCCAGCAGCCAAGAGGGCCCTCCAACCCAGTACTTC. Protein product: CASSQEGPPTQYF. The chain recombines TRBV4-2 with TRBJ2-5; D ambiguous. The CDR3 contains 13 residues. CDR1 and CDR2 from the germline V gene are LGHNA and YNFKEQ. V was cut by 0 bases and J by 8 bases, with 10 bases left in between.

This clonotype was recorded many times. The CDR3 reads CASSLPTIHSNQPQHF. In nucleotides, the CDR3 is TGTGCCAGCAGTCTCCCGACTATCCATAGCAATCAGCCCCAGCATTTT. This chain uses TRBV12-3 or TRBV12-4 with TRBJ1-5; D gene unclear. The CDR3 length is 16 residues. V lost 5 bases to trimming and J lost 0 bases, with 14 bases between them.

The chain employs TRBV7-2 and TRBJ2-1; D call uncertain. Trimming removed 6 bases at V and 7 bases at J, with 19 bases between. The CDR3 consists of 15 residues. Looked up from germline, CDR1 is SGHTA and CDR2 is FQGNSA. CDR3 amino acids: CASSFLFGSKNEQFF. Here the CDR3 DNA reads TGTGCCAGCAGTTTTCTATTTGGTAGTAAGAATGAGCAGTTCTTC. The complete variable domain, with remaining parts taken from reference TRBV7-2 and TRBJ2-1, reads GAGVSQSPSNKVTEKGKDVELRCDPISGHTALYWYRQSLGQGLEFLIYFQGNSAPDKSGLPSDRFSAERTGGSVSTLTIQRTQQEDSAVYLCASSFLFGSKNEQFFGPGTRLTVL.

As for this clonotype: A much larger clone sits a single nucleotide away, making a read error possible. Here the CDR3 reads CASSQIECTDTQYF. The DNA for the CDR3 is TGTGCCAGCAGTCAAATTGAGTGCACAGATACGCAGTATTTT. The J gene is TRBJ2-3, the V gene TRBV2; D is unresolved. Trimming removed 5 bases at V and 1 base at J, with 10 bases between. In germline, CDR1 is SNHLY, CDR2 FYNNEI. The CDR3 sequence is 14 residues long.

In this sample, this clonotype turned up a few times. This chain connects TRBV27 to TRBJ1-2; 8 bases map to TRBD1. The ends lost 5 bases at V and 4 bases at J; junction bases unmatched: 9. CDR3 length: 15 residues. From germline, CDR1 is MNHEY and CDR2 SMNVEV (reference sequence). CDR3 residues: CASSHRTGRSYGYTF. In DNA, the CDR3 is TGTGCCAGCAGTCATCGGACAGGGAGAAGCTATGGCTACACCTTC.

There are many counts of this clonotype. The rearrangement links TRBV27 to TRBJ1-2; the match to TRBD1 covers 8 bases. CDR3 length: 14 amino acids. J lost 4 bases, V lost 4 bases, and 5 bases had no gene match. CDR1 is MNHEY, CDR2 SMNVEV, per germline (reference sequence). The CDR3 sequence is CASSYSGGLYGYTF. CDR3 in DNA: TGTGCCAGCAGTTACTCAGGGGGCCTCTATGGCTACACCTTC.

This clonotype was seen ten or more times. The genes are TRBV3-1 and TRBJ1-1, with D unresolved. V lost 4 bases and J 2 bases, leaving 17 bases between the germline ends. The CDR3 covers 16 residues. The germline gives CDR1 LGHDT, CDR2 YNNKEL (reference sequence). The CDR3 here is CASSPPFGRLNTEAFF. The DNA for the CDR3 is TGTGCCAGCAGCCCCCCTTTCGGCAGACTAAACACTGAAGCTTTCTTT.

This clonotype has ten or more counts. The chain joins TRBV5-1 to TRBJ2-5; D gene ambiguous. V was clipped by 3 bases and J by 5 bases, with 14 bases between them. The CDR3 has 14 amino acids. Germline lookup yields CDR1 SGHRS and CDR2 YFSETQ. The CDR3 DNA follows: TGCGCCAGCAGCTCGGGTCCGGAGTCTGAGACCCAGTACTTC. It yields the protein CASSSGPESETQYF. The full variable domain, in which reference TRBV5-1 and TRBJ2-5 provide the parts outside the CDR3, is KAGVTQTPRYLIKTRGQQVTLSCSPISGHRSVSWYQQTPGQGLQFLFEYFSETQRNKGNFPGRFSGRQFSNSRSEMNVSTLELGDSALYLCASSSGPESETQYFGPGTRLLVL.

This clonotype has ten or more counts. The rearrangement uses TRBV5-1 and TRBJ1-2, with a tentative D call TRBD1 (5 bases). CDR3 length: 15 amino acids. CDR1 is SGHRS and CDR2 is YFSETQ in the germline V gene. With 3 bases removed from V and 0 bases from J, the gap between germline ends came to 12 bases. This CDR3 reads CASSSDTAANYGYTF. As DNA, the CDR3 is TGCGCCAGCAGCTCGGACACGGCAGCTAACTATGGCTACACCTTC.

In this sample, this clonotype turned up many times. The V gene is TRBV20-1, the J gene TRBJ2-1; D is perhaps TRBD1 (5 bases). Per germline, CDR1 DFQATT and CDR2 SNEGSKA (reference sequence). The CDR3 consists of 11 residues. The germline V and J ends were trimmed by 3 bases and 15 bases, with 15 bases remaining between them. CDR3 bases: TGCAGTGCTAGTTATCCCCAGGGCCGGTTCTTC. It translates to CSASYPQGRFF.

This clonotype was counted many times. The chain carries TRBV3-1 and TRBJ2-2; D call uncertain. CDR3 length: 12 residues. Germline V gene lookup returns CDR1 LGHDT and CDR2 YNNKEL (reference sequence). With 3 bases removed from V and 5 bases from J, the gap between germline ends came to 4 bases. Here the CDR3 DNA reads TGTGCCAGCAGCCACTCTACCGGGGAGCTGTTTTTT. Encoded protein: CASSHSTGELFF.

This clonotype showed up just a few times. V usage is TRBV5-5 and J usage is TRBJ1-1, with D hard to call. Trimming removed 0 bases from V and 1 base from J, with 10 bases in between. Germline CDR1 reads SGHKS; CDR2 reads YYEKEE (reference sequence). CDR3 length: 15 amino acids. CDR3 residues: CASSLVVSWNTEAFF. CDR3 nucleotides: TGTGCCAGCAGCTTGGTCGTCAGCTGGAACACTGAAGCTTTCTTT.

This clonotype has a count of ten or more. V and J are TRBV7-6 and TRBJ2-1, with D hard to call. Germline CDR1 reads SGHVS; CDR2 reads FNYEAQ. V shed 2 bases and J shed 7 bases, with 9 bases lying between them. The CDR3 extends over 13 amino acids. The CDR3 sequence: CASSLISGNEQFF. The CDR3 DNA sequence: TGTGCCAGCAGCTTAATTTCAGGAAATGAGCAGTTCTTC. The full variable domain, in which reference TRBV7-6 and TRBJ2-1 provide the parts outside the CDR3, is GAGVSQSPRYKVTKRGQDVALRCDPISGHVSLYWYRQALGQGPEFLTYFNYEAQQDKSGLPNDRFSAERPEGSISTLTIQRTEQRDSAMYRCASSLISGNEQFFGPGTRLTVL.

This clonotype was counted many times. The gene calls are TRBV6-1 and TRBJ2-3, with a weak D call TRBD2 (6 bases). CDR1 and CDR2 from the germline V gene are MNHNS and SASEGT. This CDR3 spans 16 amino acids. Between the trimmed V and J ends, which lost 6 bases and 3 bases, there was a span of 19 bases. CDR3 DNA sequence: TGTGCCAGCAGAGAACCCGGGAGAGGACTTACAGATACGCAGTATTTT. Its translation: CASREPGRGLTDTQYF.

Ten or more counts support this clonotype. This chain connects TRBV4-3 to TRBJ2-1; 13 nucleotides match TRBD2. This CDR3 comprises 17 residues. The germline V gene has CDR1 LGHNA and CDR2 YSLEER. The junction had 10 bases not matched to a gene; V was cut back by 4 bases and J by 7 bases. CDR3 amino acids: CASSPRITSGRGNEQFF. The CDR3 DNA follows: TGCGCCAGCAGCCCAAGAATTACTAGCGGGAGGGGTAATGAGCAGTTCTTC.

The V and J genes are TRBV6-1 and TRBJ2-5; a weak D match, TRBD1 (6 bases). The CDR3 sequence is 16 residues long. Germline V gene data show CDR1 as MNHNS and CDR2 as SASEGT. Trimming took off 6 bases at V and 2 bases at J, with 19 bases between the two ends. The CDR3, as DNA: TGTGCCAGCAGCCCGAATCAGGGGCCCTTTCAAGAGACCCAGTACTTC. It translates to CASSPNQGPFQETQYF.

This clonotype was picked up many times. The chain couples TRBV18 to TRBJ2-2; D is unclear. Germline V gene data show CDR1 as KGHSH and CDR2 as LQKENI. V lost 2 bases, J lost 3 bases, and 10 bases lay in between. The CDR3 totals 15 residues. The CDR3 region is CASSPRQVDTGELFF. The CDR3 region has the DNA TGTGCCAGCTCACCAAGGCAGGTGGACACCGGGGAGCTGTTTTTT. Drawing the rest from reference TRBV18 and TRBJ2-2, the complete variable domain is NAGVMQNPRHLVRRRGQEARLRCSPMKGHSHVYWYRQLPEEGLKFMVYLQKENIIDESGMPKERFSAEFPKEGPSILRIQQVVRGDSAAYFCASSPRQVDTGELFFGEGSRLTVL.

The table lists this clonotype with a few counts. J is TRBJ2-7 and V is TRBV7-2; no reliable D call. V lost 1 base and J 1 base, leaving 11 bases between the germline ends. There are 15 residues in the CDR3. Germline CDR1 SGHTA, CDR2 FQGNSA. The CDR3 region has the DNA TGTGCCAGCAGCTTAGGGTTCGGTAGTTCCTACGAGCAGTACTTC. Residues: CASSLGFGSSYEQYF.

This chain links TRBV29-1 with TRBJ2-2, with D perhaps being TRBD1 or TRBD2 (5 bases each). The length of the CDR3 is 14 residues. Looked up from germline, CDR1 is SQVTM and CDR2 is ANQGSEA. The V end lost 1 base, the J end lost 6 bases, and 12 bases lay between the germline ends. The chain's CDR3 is CSVEAPGRAGELFF. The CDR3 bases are TGCAGCGTTGAAGCCCCAGGGCGGGCCGGGGAGCTGTTTTTT.

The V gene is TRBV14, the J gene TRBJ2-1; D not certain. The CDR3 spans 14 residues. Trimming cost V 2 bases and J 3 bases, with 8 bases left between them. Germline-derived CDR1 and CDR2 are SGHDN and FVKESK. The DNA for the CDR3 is TGTGCCAGCAGCCAATTCTACAGCTACAATGAGCAGTTCTTC. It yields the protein CASSQFYSYNEQFF.

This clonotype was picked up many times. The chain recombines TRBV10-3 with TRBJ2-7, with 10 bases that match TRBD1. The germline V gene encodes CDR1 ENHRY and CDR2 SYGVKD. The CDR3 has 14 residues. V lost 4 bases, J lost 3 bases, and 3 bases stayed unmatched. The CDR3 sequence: CAISGRDRGYEQYF. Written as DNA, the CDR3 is TGTGCCATCAGTGGCCGGGACAGGGGCTACGAGCAGTACTTC.

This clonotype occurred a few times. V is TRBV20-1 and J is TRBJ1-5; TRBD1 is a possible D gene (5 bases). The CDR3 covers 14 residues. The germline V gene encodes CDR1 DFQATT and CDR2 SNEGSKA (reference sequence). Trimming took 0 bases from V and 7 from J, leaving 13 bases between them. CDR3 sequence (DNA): TGCAGTGCTAGAGATCAGTTGAGGGACCAGCCCCAGCATTTT. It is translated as CSARDQLRDQPQHF.

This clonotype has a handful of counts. The CDR3: CASRGTRGVNTGELFF. The CDR3 nucleotides read TGCGCCAGCCGGGGAACTAGGGGGGTGAACACCGGGGAGCTGTTTTTT. This chain joins TRBV4-1 and TRBJ2-2, with D possibly being TRBD1 or TRBD2 (6 bases each). V lost 8 bases to trimming and J lost 1 base, with 17 bases between them. The CDR3 length is 16 residues. Germline values: CDR1 MGHRA, CDR2 YSYEKL.

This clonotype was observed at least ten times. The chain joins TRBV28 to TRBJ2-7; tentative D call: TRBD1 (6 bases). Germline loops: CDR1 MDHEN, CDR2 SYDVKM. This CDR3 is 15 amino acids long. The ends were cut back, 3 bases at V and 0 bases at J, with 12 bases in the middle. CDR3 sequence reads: CASSFRGSSSYEQYF. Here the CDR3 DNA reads TGTGCCAGCAGTTTTAGGGGGTCCAGCTCCTACGAGCAGTACTTC.